This T cell receptor (beta chain) was captured in a study of shared clonotypes between healthy human individuals. The data were produced by immunoSEQ multiplex PCR, yet TCRdb's version contains in-frame clones alone and is incomplete. In the table there are roughly 1,500,000 clones, around 98% of which are singletons. The germline V gene encodes CDR1 MGHRA and CDR2 YSYEKL. V was cut by 0 bases and J by 10 bases, with 10 bases left in between. CDR3 length equals 13 residues. This receptor was obtained from a man aged 25 to 40 in good health. Sequencing was done on a sample of naive CD4+ T cells sorted from blood. Documented subset: CD45RA+ positively selected. The chain joins TRBV4-1 to TRBJ1-3; D gene uncertain. The CDR3 is CASSQEISPTIYF. CDR3 nucleotides: TGCGCCAGCAGCCAAGAGATCAGCCCGACCATATATTTT.